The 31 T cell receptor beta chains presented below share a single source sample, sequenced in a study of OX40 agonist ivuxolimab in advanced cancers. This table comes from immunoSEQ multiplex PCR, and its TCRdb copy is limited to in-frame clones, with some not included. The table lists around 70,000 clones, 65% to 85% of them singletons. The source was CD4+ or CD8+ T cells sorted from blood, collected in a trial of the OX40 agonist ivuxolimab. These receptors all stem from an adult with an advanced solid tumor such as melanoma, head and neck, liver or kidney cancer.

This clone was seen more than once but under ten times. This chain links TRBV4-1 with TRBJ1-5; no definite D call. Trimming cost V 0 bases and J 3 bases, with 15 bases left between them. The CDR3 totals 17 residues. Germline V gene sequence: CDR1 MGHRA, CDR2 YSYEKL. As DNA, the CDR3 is TGCGCCAGCAGCCAAGAGGGGAGGTCTTCCTACAATCAGCCCCAGCATTTT. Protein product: CASSQEGRSSYNQPQHF.

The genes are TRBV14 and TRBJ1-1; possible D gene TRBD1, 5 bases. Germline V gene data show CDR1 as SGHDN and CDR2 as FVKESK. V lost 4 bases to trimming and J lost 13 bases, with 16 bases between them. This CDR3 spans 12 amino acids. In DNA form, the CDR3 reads TGTGCCAGCAGCCTCGTGGAGGGGAATGTTTTCTTT. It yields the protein CASSLVEGNVFF.

The CDR3 sequence: CASRLVFYGLQPPSYEQYF. For the CDR3, the DNA is TGTGCAAGTCGCTTAGTTTTTTATGGTCTACAACCTCCATCCTACGAGCAGTACTTC. V and J are TRBV12-2 and TRBJ2-7. TRBV12-2 is deemed a pseudogene. The CDR3 is 19 amino acids.

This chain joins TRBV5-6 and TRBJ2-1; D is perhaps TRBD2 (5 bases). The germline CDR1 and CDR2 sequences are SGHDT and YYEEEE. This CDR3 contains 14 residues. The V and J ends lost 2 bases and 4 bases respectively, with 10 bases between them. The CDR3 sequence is CASSFWTGYNEQFF. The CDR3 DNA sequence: TGTGCCAGCAGCTTTTGGACGGGATACAATGAGCAGTTCTTC.

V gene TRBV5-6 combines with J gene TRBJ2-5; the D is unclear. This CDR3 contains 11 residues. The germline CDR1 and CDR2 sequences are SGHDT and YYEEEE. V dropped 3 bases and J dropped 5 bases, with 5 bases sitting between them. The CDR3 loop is CASSSPETQYF. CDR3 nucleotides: TGTGCCAGCAGCTCTCCGGAGACCCAGTACTTC.

The chain's CDR3 is CASHPSGRNYNEQFF. The CDR3 coding sequence is TGTGCCAGCCACCCTAGCGGGAGGAACTACAATGAGCAGTTCTTC. The V call is TRBV27, the J call TRBJ2-1; the match to TRBD2 covers 11 bases. The junction had 6 bases not matched to a gene; V was cut back by 8 bases and J by 3 bases. Germline V gene lookup returns CDR1 MNHEY and CDR2 SMNVEV (reference sequence). The CDR3 is 15 amino acids.

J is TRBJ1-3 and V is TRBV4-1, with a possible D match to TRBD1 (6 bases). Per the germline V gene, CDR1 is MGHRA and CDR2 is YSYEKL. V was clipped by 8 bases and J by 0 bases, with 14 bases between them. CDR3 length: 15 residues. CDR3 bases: TGCGCCAGCGCGCGACAGGACCTCTCTGGAAACACCATATATTTT. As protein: CASARQDLSGNTIYF.

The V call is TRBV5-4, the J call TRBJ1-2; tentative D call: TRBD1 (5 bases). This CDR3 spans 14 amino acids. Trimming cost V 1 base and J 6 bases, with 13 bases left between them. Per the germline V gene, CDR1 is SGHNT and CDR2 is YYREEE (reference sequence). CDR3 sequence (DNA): TGTGCCAGCAGCTTGTCCCAGGGAGCGGATGGCTACACCTTC. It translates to CASSLSQGADGYTF.

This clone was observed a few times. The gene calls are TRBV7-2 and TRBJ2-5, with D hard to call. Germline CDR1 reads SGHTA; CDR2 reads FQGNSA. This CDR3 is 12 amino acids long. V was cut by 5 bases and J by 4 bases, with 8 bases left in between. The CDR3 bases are TGTGCCAGCAGCCCTTTAGTAGAGACCCAGTACTTC. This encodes CASSPLVETQYF.

CDR3 in amino acids: CASSFGGGTEAFF. The CDR3 DNA reads TGCGCCAGCAGCTTTGGGGGAGGGACTGAAGCTTTCTTT. This chain joins TRBV5-1 and TRBJ1-1, with D maybe TRBD1 (5 bases). CDR1 SGHRS and CDR2 YFSETQ come from the germline V gene. The germline V and J ends were trimmed by 2 bases and 5 bases, with 10 bases remaining between them. The CDR3 covers 13 residues.

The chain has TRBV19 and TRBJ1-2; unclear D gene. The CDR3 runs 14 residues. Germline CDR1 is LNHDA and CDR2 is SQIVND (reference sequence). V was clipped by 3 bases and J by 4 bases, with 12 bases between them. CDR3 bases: TGTGCCAGTAGTATCGGAGGGCCGATCTATGGCTACACCTTC. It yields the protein CASSIGGPIYGYTF. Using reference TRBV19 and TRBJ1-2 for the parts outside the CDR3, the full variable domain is DGGITQSPKYLFRKEGQNVTLSCEQNLNHDAMYWYRQDPGQGLRLIYYSQIVNDFQKGDIAEGYSVSREKKESFPLTVTSAQKNPTAFYLCASSIGGPIYGYTFGSGTRLTVV.

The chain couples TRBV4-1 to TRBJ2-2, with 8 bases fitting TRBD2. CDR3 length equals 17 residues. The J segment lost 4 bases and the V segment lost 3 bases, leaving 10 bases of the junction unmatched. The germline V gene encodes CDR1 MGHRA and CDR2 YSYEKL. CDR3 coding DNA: TGCGCCAGCAGCCAGAGCAGCGGGAGCGTTTTCACCGGGGAGCTGTTTTTT. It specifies CASSQSSGSVFTGELFF.

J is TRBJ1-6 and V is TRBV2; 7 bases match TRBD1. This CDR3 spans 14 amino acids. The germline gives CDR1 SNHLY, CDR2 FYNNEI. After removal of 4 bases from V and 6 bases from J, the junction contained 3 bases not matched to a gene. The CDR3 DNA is TGTGCCAGCAGTGCCCGACAGGGTAATTCACCCCTCCACTTT. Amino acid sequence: CASSARQGNSPLHF.

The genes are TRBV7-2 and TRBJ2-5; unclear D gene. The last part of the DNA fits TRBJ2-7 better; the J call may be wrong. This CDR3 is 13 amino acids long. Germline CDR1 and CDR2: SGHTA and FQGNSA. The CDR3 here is CASSSGSSYEQYF. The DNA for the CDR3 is TGTGCCAGCAGCTCCGGAAGCTCCTACGAGCAGTACTTC.

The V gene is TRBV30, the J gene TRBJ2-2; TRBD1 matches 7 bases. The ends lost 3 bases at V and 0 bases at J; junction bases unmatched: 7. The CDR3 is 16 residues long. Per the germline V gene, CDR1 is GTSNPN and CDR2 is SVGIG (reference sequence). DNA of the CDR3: TGTGCCTGGAGCGGAATGGGGACAGCGAACACCGGGGAGCTGTTTTTT. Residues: CAWSGMGTANTGELFF.

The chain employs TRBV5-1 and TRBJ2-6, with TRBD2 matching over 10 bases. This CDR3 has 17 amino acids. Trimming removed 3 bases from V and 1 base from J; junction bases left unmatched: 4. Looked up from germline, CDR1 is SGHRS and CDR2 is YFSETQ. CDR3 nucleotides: TGCGCCAGCAGCTCAACGGGACTAGCGTCTGGGGCCAACGTCCTGACTTTC. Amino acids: CASSSTGLASGANVLTF.

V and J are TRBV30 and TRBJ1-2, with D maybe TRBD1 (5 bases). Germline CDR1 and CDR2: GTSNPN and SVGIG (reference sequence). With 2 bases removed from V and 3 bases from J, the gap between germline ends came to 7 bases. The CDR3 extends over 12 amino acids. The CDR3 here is CAWSWDHYGYTF. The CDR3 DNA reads TGTGCCTGGAGTTGGGACCACTATGGCTACACCTTC.

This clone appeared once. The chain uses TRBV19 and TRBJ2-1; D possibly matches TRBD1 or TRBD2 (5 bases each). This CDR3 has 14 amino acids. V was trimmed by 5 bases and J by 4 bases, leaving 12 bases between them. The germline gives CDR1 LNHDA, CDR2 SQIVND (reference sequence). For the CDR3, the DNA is TGTGCCAGTAGTCCCGGGACGATTTACAATGAGCAGTTCTTC. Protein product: CASSPGTIYNEQFF. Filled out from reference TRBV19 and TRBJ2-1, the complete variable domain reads DGGITQSPKYLFRKEGQNVTLSCEQNLNHDAMYWYRQDPGQGLRLIYYSQIVNDFQKGDIAEGYSVSREKKESFPLTVTSAQKNPTAFYLCASSPGTIYNEQFFGPGTRLTVL.

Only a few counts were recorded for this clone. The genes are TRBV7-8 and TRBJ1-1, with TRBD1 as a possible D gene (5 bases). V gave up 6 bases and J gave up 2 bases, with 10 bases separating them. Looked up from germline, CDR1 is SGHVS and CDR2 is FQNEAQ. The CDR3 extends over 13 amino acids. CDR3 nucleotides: TGTGCCAGCAGATTGACAGCCAACACTGAAGCTTTCTTT. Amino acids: CASRLTANTEAFF.

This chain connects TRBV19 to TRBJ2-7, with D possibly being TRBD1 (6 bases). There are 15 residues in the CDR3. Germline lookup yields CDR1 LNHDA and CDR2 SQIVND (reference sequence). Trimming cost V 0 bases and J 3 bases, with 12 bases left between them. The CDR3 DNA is TGTGCCAGTAGTATAGACTCGACAGGCTACTACGAGCAGTACTTC. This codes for CASSIDSTGYYEQYF.

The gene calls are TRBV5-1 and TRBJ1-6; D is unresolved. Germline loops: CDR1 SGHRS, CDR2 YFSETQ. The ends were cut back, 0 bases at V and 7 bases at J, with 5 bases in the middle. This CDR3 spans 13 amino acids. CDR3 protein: CASSLVSNSPLHF. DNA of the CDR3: TGCGCCAGCAGCTTGGTTTCGAATTCACCCCTCCACTTT.

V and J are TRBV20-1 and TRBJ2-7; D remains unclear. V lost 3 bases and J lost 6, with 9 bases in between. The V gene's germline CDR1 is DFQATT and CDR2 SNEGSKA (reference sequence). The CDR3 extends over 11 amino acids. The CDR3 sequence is CSASGLSEQYF. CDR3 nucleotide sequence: TGCAGTGCTAGCGGCCTAAGCGAGCAGTACTTC.

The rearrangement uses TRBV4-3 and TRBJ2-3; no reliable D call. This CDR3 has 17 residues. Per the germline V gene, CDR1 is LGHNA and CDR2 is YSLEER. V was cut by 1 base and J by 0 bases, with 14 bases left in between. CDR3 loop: CASSQAARVSSTDTQYF. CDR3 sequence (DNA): TGCGCCAGCAGCCAAGCGGCCCGGGTTTCGAGCACAGATACGCAGTATTTT.

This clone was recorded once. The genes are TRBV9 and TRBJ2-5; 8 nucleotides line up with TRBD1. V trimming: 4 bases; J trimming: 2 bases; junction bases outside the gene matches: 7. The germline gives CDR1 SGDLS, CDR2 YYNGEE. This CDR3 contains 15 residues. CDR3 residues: CASSPGQGRQETQYF. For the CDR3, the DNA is TGTGCCAGCAGCCCAGGACAGGGTCGACAAGAGACCCAGTACTTC.

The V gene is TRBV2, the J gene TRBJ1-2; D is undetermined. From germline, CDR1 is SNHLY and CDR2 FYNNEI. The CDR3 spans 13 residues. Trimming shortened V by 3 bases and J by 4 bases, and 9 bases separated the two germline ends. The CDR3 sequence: CASSDVRRYGYTF. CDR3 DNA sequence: TGTGCCAGCAGTGATGTCCGACGCTATGGCTACACCTTC. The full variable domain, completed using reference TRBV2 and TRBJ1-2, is EPEVTQTPSHQVTQMGQEVILRCVPISNHLYFYWYRQILGQKVEFLVSFYNNEISEKSEIFDDQFSVERPDGSNFTLKIRSTKLEDSAMYFCASSDVRRYGYTFGSGTRLTVV.

In nucleotides, the CDR3 is TGTGCCGTAGGGACAGGGTGGAATGAGCAGTTCTTC. Translation gives CAVGTGWNEQFF. J is TRBJ2-1 and V is TRBV10-3, with 9 bases fitting TRBD1. The length of the CDR3 is 12 residues. CDR1 is ENHRY and CDR2 is SYGVKD in the germline V gene. Trimming removed 11 bases from V and 7 bases from J; junction bases left unmatched: 6.

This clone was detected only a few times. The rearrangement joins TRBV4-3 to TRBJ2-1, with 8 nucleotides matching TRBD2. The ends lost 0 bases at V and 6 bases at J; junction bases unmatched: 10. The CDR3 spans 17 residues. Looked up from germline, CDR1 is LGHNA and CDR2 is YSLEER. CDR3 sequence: CASSQDFLREVGNEQFF. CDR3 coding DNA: TGCGCCAGCAGCCAAGATTTTCTGCGGGAGGTGGGCAATGAGCAGTTCTTC.

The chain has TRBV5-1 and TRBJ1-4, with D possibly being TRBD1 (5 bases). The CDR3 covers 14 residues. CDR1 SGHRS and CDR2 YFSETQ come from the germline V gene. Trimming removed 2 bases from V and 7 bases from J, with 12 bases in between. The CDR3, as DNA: TGCGCCAGCAGCTTATCAGGGATAGGTGAAAAACTGTTTTTT. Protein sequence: CASSLSGIGEKLFF.

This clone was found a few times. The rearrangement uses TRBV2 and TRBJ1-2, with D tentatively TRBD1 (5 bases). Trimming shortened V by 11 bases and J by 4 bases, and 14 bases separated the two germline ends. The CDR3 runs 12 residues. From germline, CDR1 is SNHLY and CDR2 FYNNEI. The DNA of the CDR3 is TGTGCCGAGTCCGACAGATTCTATGGCTACACCTTC. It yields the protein CAESDRFYGYTF.

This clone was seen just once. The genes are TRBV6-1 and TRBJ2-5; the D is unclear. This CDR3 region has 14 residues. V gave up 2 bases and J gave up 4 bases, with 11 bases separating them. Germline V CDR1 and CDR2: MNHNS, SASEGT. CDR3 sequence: CASSEPWGLETQYF. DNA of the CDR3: TGTGCCAGCAGTGAACCTTGGGGATTAGAGACCCAGTACTTC.

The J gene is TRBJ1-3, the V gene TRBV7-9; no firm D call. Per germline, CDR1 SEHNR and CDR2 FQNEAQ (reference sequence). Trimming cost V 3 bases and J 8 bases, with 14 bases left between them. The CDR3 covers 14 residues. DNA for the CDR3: TGTGCCAGCAGCTTGATTGGGTCAAAAGACACCATATATTTT. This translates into CASSLIGSKDTIYF.